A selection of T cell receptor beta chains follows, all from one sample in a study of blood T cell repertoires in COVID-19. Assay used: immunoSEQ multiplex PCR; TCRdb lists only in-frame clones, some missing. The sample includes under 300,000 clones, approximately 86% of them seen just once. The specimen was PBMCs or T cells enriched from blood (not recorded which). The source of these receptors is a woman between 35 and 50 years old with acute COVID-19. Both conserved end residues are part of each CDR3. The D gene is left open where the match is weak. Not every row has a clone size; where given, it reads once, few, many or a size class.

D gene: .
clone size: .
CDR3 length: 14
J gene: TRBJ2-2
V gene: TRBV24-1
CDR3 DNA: TGTGCCACCAGTGACAGGACGAACACCGGGGAGCTGTTTTTT
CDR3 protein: CATSDRTNTGELFF

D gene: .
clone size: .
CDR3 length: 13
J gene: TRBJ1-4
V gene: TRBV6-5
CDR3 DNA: TGTGCCAGCAGTTACGGAGGGTCCGGAAAACTGTTTTTT
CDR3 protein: CASSYGGSGKLFF

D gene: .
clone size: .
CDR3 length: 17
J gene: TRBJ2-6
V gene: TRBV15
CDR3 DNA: TGTGCCACCAGCAGAGATATAGGGGTAGCCGGGGCCAACGTCCTGACTTTC
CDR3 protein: CATSRDIGVAGANVLTF

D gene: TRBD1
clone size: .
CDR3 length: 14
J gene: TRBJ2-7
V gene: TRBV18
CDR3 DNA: TGTGCCAGCTCACCCCCCGGGACAGGTCGCGAGCAGTACTTC
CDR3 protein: CASSPPGTGREQYF

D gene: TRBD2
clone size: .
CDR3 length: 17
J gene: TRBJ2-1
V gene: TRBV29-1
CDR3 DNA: TGCAGCGTTGAAGATCGGCTAGCGGGAGGGTCCTACAATGAGCAGTTCTTC
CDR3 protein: CSVEDRLAGGSYNEQFF

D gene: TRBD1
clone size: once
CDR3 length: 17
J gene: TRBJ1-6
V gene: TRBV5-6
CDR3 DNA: TGTGCCAGCAGCTTGGGGGCTCCGACAGGGTGGAATTCACCCCTCCACTTT
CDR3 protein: CASSLGAPTGWNSPLHF

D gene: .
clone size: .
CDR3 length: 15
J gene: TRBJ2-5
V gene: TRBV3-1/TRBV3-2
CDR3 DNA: TGTGCCAGCAGCCAAGACGGCCGGGTCCAAGAGACCCAGTACTTC
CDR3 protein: CASSQDGRVQETQYF

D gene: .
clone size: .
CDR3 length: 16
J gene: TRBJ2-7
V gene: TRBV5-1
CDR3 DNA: TGCGCCAGCAGCCCCTTCGGGGGAGCTAACGAGGGCGAGCAGTACTTC
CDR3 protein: CASSPFGGANEGEQYF

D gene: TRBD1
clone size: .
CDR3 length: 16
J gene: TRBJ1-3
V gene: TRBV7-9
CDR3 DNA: TGTGCCAGCAGCAACATGGGACAGTTCTCTGGAAACACCATATATTTT
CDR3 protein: CASSNMGQFSGNTIYF

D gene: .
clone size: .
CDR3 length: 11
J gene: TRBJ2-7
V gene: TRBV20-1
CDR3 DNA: TGCAGTGCTAGAAACTCGATGGAGCAGTACTTC
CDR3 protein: CSARNSMEQYF

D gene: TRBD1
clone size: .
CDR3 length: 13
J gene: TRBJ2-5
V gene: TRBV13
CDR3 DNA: TGTGCCAGCAGCGTTGGACAGGGAAAGACCCAGTACTTC
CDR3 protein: CASSVGQGKTQYF

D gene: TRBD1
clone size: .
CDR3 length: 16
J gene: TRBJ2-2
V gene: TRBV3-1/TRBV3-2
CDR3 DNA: TGTGCCAGCAGCCAGCCAACAGGGGGCAACACCGGGGAGCTGTTTTTT
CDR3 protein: CASSQPTGGNTGELFF

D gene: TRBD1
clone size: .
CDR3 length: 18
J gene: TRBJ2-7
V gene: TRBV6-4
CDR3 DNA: TGTGCCAGCAGTGACCCGAACCCCGACAGGGGGCAAACCGAAAAAGAGTACTTC
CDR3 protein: CASSDPNPDRGQTEKEYF

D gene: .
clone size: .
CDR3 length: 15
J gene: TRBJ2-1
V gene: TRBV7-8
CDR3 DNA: TGTGCCAGCAGCTTAGATCCCGACAGCTACAATGAGCAGTTCTTC
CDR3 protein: CASSLDPDSYNEQFF

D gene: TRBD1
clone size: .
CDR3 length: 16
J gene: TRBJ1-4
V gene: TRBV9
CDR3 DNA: TGTGCCAGCAGCGCGGGAGACAGGGTTGCTAATGAAAAACTGTTTTTT
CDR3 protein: CASSAGDRVANEKLFF

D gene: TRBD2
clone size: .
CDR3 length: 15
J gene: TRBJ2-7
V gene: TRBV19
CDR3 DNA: TGTGCCAGTAGCCCCCGGACTAGCGGGAGAGGCGAGCAGTACTTC
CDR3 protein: CASSPRTSGRGEQYF

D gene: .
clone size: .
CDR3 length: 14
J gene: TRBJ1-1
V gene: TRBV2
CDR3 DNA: TGTGCCAGCAGACGCGAAGCAGGTAACACTGAAGCTTTCTTT
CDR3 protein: CASRREAGNTEAFF

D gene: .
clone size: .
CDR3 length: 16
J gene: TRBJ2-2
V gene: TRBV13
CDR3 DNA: TGTGCCAGCAGCTTCGTAGCGGCTGAATCCACCGGGGAGCTGTTTTTT
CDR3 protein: CASSFVAAESTGELFF

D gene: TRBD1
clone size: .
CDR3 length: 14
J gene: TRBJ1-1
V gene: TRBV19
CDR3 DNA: TGTGCCAGTATCTCACCGGGACAGGGAGCTGAAGCTTTCTTT
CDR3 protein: CASISPGQGAEAFF

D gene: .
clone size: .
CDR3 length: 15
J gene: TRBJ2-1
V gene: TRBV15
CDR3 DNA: TGTGCCACCAGCTACCCGGGAGTTAACTACAATGAGCAGTTCTTC
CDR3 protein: CATSYPGVNYNEQFF

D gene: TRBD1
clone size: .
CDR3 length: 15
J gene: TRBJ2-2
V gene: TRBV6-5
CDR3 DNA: TGTGCCAGCAGGAGAGACAGGGGAGCCCCCGGGGAGCTGTTTTTT
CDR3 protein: CASRRDRGAPGELFF

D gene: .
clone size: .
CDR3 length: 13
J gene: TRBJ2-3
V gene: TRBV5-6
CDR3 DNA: TGTGCCAGCAGGGGCATCCGGACAGATACGCAGTATTTT
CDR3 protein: CASRGIRTDTQYF

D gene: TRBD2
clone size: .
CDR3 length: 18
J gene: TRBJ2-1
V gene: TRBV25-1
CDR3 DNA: TGTGCCAGCAGTGGACTAGCGGATCTACCCGACCGATACAATGAGCAGTTCTTC
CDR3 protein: CASSGLADLPDRYNEQFF

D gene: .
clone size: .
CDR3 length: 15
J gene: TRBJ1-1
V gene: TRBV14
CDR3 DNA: TGTGCCAGCAGCCAAGAATTCGGACAGCTCACTGAAGCTTTCTTT
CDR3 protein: CASSQEFGQLTEAFF

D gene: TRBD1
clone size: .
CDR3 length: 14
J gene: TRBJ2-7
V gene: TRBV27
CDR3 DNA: TGTGCCAGCAGTTTAAGGGCAGGGGGCTACGAGCAGTACTTC
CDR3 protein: CASSLRAGGYEQYF

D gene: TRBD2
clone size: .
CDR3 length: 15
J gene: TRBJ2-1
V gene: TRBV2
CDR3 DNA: TGTGCCAGCAGTGACCGACTAGCGGGTCGCAATGAGCAGTTCTTC
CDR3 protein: CASSDRLAGRNEQFF

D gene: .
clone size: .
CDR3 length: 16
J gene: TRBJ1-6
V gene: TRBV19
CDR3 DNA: TGTGCCAGTAGTATACAGGGAATCGCAATTAATTCACCCCTCCACTTT
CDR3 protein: CASSIQGIAINSPLHF

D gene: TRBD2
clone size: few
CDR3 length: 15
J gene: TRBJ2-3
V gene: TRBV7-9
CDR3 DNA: TGTGCCAGCAGCCCCAGCGGGAGGGGCACAGATACGCAGTATTTT
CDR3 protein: CASSPSGRGTDTQYF

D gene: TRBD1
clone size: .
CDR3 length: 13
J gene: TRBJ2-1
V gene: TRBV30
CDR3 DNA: TGTGCCTGGAGGCCAGGGGGTTACAATGAGCAGTTCTTC
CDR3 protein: CAWRPGGYNEQFF

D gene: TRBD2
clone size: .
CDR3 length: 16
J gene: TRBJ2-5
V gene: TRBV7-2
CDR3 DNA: TGTGCCAGCAGCTCCCAGACTAGCGGAGGGGGAGAGACCCAGTACTTC
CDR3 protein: CASSSQTSGGGETQYF

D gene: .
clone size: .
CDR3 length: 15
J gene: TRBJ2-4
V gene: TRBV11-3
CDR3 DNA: TGTGCCAGCAGTCCAGAGGGAATCGGCAAAAACATTCAGTACTTC
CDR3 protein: CASSPEGIGKNIQYF

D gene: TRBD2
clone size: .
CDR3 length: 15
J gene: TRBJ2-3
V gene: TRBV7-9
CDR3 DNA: TGTGCCAGCAGCTTAGATGTACTAGCGACAGATACGCAGTATTTT
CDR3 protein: CASSLDVLATDTQYF

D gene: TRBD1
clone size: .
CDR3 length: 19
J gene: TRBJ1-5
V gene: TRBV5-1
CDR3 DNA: TGCGCCAGCAGCCCCGGATCCGGGGGACAGGGTGGTCGCAATCAGCCCCAGCATTTT
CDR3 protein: CASSPGSGGQGGRNQPQHF

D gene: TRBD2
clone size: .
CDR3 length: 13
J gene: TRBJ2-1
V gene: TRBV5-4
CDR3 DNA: TGTGCCAGCAGCCCGGGGACTATCTATGAGCAGTTCTTC
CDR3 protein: CASSPGTIYEQFF

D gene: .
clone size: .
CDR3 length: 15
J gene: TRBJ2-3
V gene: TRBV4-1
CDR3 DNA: TGCGCCAGCAGCCAAGCGGCGGGAAGCACAGATACGCAGTATTTT
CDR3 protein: CASSQAAGSTDTQYF